The 12 T cell receptor beta chains presented below share a single source sample, sequenced in a study of beta chain features in type 1 diabetes. The whole isolated RNA underwent reverse transcription, so sequencing captured expressed TCRB transcripts. The table came from immunoSEQ multiplex PCR; TCRdb's copy has only in-frame clones and leaves some out. In the table there are some 150,000 clones, 11% of which are singletons. Source material: central memory CD4+ T cells from blood. Source of these receptors: a man between 18 and 35 years old in good health.

This clone was picked up a small number of times. The chain employs TRBV30 and TRBJ1-2; possibly TRBD1 for D (5 bases). Trimming left V 4 bases short and J 3 bases short, with 12 bases between. This CDR3 contains 13 residues. Germline CDR1 GTSNPN, CDR2 SVGIG (reference sequence). CDR3 coding DNA: TGTGCCTGGACCCGAACAGGTTACTATGGCTACACCTTC. Translating it yields CAWTRTGYYGYTF.

This clone was picked up many times. V and J are TRBV28 and TRBJ1-1; 7 bases map to TRBD1. The CDR3 is 15 residues long. The V segment lost 3 bases and the J segment 5 bases; nucleotides outside the gene matches: 9. The germline V gene encodes CDR1 MDHEN and CDR2 SYDVKM. CDR3 amino acids: CASSLRRTGGTEAFF. Written as DNA, the CDR3 is TGTGCCAGCAGTTTGAGGAGGACAGGTGGGACTGAAGCTTTCTTT.

The chain couples TRBV11-2 to TRBJ2-1; D not certain. CDR3 length: 11 amino acids. V was clipped by 5 bases and J by 5 bases, with 4 bases between them. Per germline, CDR1 SGHAT and CDR2 FQNNGV. The DNA of the CDR3 is TGTGCCAGCAGCCTCGACAATGAGCAGTTCTTC. It encodes CASSLDNEQFF.

The chain combines TRBV14 with TRBJ2-3; the D call may be TRBD1 or TRBD2 (5 bases each). Germline CDR1 and CDR2: SGHDN and FVKESK. Trimming took 1 base from V and 8 from J, leaving 10 bases between them. The CDR3 spans 13 residues. The CDR3 reads CASSQGWGRTQYF. CDR3 coding DNA: TGTGCCAGCAGCCAAGGCTGGGGACGTACGCAGTATTTT.

In this sample, this clone turned up many times. The genes are TRBV7-2 and TRBJ2-1, with D unclear. CDR1 is SGHTA and CDR2 is FQGNSA in the germline V gene. The CDR3 is 11 residues long. Deletions cut 3 bases from V and 10 bases from J, with 7 bases between. The CDR3 bases are TGTGCCAGCAGCTTTCCTAGAGAGCAGTTCTTC. Translating gives CASSFPREQFF.

The J gene is TRBJ2-7, the V gene TRBV2; D may be TRBD1 (6 bases). Germline assignment: CDR1 SNHLY and CDR2 FYNNEI. V was pared by 6 bases and J by 2 bases, with 8 bases between. This CDR3 is built from 12 residues. CDR3 residues: CASRGTTYEQYF. The DNA for the CDR3 is TGTGCCAGCAGAGGGACAACCTACGAGCAGTACTTC. The full variable domain, its missing parts supplied by reference TRBV2 and TRBJ2-7, is EPEVTQTPSHQVTQMGQEVILRCVPISNHLYFYWYRQILGQKVEFLVSFYNNEISEKSEIFDDQFSVERPDGSNFTLKIRSTKLEDSAMYFCASRGTTYEQYFGPGTRLTVT.

This clone was counted between two and nine times. The chain carries TRBV11-3 and TRBJ2-1; D gene uncertain. Looked up from germline, CDR1 is SGHNT and CDR2 is YENEEA. V lost 2 bases to trimming and J lost 5 bases, with 7 bases between them. This CDR3 is 13 amino acids long. Here the CDR3 DNA reads TGTGCCAGCAGCTTAATGACCCACAATGAGCAGTTCTTC. It encodes CASSLMTHNEQFF.

A few counts support this clone. The chain combines TRBV5-1 with TRBJ2-3; the match to TRBD1 covers 7 bases. CDR1 is SGHRS, CDR2 YFSETQ, per germline. CDR3 length equals 14 residues. Trimming removed 6 bases from V and 4 bases from J; junction bases left unmatched: 8. In DNA form, the CDR3 reads TGCGCCAGCACAGTCGGACAGGCGTCAGATACGCAGTATTTT. Its protein product is CASTVGQASDTQYF.

The chain has TRBV5-1 and TRBJ2-7; TRBD1 or TRBD2 may be the D gene (6 bases each). Germline assignment: CDR1 SGHRS and CDR2 YFSETQ. The CDR3 has 12 residues. Trimming took 4 bases from V and 7 from J, leaving 12 bases between them. CDR3 sequence reads: CASSPEGGEQYF. CDR3 bases: TGCGCCAGCAGCCCTGAGGGGGGTGAGCAGTACTTC.

Comments on this clone: Other DNA sequences in the same sample also yield this CDR3. This chain links TRBV18 with TRBJ2-3; TRBD1 matches 8 bases. Germline V gene sequence: CDR1 KGHSH, CDR2 LQKENI. This CDR3 has 15 residues. V dropped 4 bases and J dropped 1; count of bases not matched to a gene: 4. The CDR3 sequence is CASSLDRGGTDTQYF. In DNA form, the CDR3 reads TGTGCCAGCTCACTAGACAGGGGAGGCACAGATACGCAGTATTTT.

This clone has just a few counts. In nucleotides, the CDR3 is TGTGCCACCAGCAGAGAACGGCGGGGGGATGGGGCCAACGTCCTGACTTTC. Translating gives CATSRERRGDGANVLTF. The chain couples TRBV15 to TRBJ2-6, with 8 bases lining up with TRBD2. Germline CDR1 is LNHNV and CDR2 is YYDKDF (reference sequence). The length of the CDR3 is 17 residues. V lost 0 bases to trimming and J lost 3 bases; unmatched junction nucleotides: 4.

Worth noting for this clone: The germline gene is not matched at one end of the junction; a read error may be the cause. This chain links TRBV4-1 with TRBJ2-3, with D maybe TRBD2 (5 bases). Per the germline V gene, CDR1 is MGHRA and CDR2 is YSYEKL. This CDR3 contains 13 residues. The CDR3: CASSQDLREGDQF. DNA of the CDR3: TGCGCCAGCAGCCAAGATCTGAGAGAGGGCGATCAGTTT.